The clone carrying this T cell receptor (beta chain) was detected only a few times. This specimen belongs to a study of blood T cell repertoires in COVID-19. Study-level background: The United States, Italy and Spain provided the acute and convalescent COVID-19 samples. Sources were T cells, B-cell-depleted T cells, or PBMCs; the material itself was cDNA or gDNA.

The CDR3 runs to 14 residues. Trimming at V came to 3 bases and at J to 4 bases, leaving 2 bases not matched to a gene. Germline-derived CDR1 and CDR2 are GTSNPN and SVGIG (reference sequence). How the authors handled the data: Cell counts per sample came from amplifying reference gene primers. Sequencing was performed with immunoSEQ multiplex PCR; in TCRdb, only in-frame clones are kept and a portion is missing. V, J and clone size reflect that table, while D and trimming were determined from the DNA. The table records around 94,000 clones, approximately 80% of them present only once. This sequence originates from a man aged 50-60 years with acute or convalescent COVID-19. The sequenced material came from peripheral blood. J is TRBJ2-2 and V is TRBV30; 10 bases map to TRBD1. This chain's CDR3 is CAWSGTGVTGELFF. The DNA for the CDR3 is TGTGCCTGGAGCGGGACAGGGGTCACCGGGGAGCTGTTTTTT.